Following are 3 T cell receptor beta chains from one sample sequenced in a study of cytomegalovirus exposure and HLA in healthy donors. The PCR used 60 Vbeta and 13 Jbeta primers. Libraries were prepared by immunoSEQ multiplex PCR; TCRdb keeps only in-frame clonotypes and omits some of them. Of about 82,000 clones listed, around 83% are singletons. What was sequenced was PBMCs. The receptors were gathered from a man aged 65 to 85 in good health and CMV-seropositive.

The V call is TRBV18, the J call TRBJ2-7; no definite D call. This CDR3 has 15 residues. Germline V gives CDR1 KGHSH, CDR2 LQKENI. The V gene lost 6 bases and the J gene lost 6 bases, with 21 bases spanning the gap. The CDR3 reads CASSGTVLTSGEQYF. The CDR3, as DNA: TGTGCCAGCTCCGGAACGGTACTGACGTCGGGCGAGCAGTACTTC.

The V call is TRBV5-1, the J call TRBJ2-3; 7 bases fit TRBD1. The V segment lost 2 bases and the J segment 2 bases; nucleotides outside the gene matches: 8. CDR1 SGHRS and CDR2 YFSETQ come from the germline V gene. This CDR3 is 16 amino acids long. The CDR3 is CASSFSGTVLTDTQYF. CDR3 nucleotides: TGCGCCAGCAGCTTCTCCGGGACAGTCCTCACAGATACGCAGTATTTT.

J is TRBJ2-5 and V is TRBV29-1; TRBD1 matches 8 bases. Germline CDR1 is SQVTM and CDR2 is ANQGSEA. J gave up 2 bases and V 4 bases, and 6 bases lay outside the gene matches. CDR3 size: 14 residues. This CDR3 reads CSVARTGLQETQYF. Here the CDR3 DNA reads TGCAGCGTTGCCCGGACAGGGCTTCAAGAGACCCAGTACTTC.